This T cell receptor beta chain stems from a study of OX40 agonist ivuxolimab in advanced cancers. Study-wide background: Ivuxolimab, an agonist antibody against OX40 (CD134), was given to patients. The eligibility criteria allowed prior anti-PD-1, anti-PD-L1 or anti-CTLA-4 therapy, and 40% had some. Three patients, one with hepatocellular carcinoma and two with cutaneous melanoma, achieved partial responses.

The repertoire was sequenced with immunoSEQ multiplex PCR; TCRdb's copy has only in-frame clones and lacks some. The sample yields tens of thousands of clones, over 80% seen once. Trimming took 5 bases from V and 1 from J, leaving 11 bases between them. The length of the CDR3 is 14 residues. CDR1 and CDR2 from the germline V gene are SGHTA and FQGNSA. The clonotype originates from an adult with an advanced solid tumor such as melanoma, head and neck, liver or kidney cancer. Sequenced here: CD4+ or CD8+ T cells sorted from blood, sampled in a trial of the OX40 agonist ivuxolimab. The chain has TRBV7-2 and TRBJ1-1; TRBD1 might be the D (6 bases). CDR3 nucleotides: TGTGCCAGCAGCGCCAGACAGGCGAACACTGAAGCTTTCTTT. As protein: CASSARQANTEAFF.